This paragraph covers one TCR beta chain sequence. The sample belongs to a study of blood T cell repertoires in COVID-19. Germline-derived CDR1 and CDR2 are SGHTA and FQGNSA. This CDR3 is built from 16 residues. The V segment lost 5 bases and the J segment 5 bases; nucleotides outside the gene matches: 10. Participant ages covered 18 to 89 years across 24 US areas. Sequencing was performed with immunoSEQ multiplex PCR; in TCRdb, only in-frame clones are kept and a portion is missing. Of fewer than 350,000 clones in the sample, around 85% were seen once. This receptor was taken from a middle-aged woman with acute COVID-19. Sequencing was carried out using PBMCs or T cells enriched from blood (not recorded which). This chain links TRBV7-2 with TRBJ1-2, with 11 nucleotides matching TRBD1. CDR3 nucleotides: TGTGCCAGCAGCCTTAACTCGGGACAGGGGGGGTATGGCTACACCTTC. It translates to CASSLNSGQGGYGYTF.